These 32 T cell receptor beta chains came from one sample sequenced in a study of blood T cells in healthy people across ages (dated by TCRdb to the mid-2010s). Library preparation used 5' RACE. Instrument used: Illumina HiSeq 2500. The second PCR ran for roughly 7 to 12 cycles and used a J-beta primer mix along with a sample-barcoded 5' primer. In-frame beta chains were kept once TCRdb had trimmed the public reads at Q25 with fastp and called clones with MiXCR. Under each unique CDR3 protein, matching rows form one entry showing the most common genes and DNA. The sample has over 600,000 distinct CDR3 sequences on record, roughly three fifths of them singletons. Under 30% of the sample goes to the ten largest clones. The sample comprised blood. These receptors were taken from a man in his forties in good health.

This chain connects TRBV29-1 to TRBJ2-1; 9 bases map to TRBD2. Germline CDR1 SQVTM, CDR2 ANQGSEA. The V segment lost 5 bases and the J segment 4 bases; nucleotides outside the gene matches: 12. The CDR3 is made up of 16 amino acids. The CDR3 loop reads CSVTSVAGVLYNEQFF. CDR3 nucleotides: TGCAGCGTTACCTCGGTAGCGGGAGTACTGTACAATGAGCAGTTCTTC.

This clonotype was seen only a few times. The V call is TRBV20-1, the J call TRBJ1-1; possibly TRBD1 for D (5 bases). Trimming stripped 6 bases from V and 3 bases from J, with 38 bases between. Germline CDR1 DFQATT, CDR2 SNEGSKA (reference sequence). This CDR3 is 21 amino acids long. In DNA form, the CDR3 reads TGCAGTGCCCTATCGACCACCCTGCCTAGGCGAACCCCCGGGGGAGACACTGAAGCTTTCTTT. The encoded protein is CSALSTTLPRRTPGGDTEAFF.

The J gene is TRBJ2-3, the V gene TRBV29-1; D is unclear. The ends were cut back, 0 bases at V and 2 bases at J, with 12 bases in the middle. This CDR3 is 15 amino acids long. Germline V gene data show CDR1 as SQVTM and CDR2 as ANQGSEA. The CDR3 DNA is TGCAGCGTTGAAGAGATCCCATCGGTCACAGATACGCAGTATTTT. It codes for CSVEEIPSVTDTQYF.

This clonotype was seen a few times. The rearrangement joins TRBV20-1 to TRBJ2-7, with D tentatively TRBD1 (6 bases). Germline-derived CDR1 and CDR2 are DFQATT and SNEGSKA (reference sequence). The CDR3 covers 14 residues. Between the trimmed V and J ends, which lost 3 bases and 0 bases, there was a span of 12 bases. Here the CDR3 reads CSASQGMRSYEQYF. CDR3 DNA sequence: TGCAGTGCTAGTCAGGGGATGCGCTCCTACGAGCAGTACTTC.

V usage is TRBV7-3 and J usage is TRBJ2-7; 8 positions agree with TRBD2. This CDR3 has 15 amino acids. Germline CDR1 and CDR2: SGHTA and FQGTGA. Trimming at V came to 1 base and at J to 0 bases, leaving 2 bases not matched to a gene. The CDR3 protein is CASSLIREGSYEQYF. The CDR3 nucleotides are TGTGCCAGCAGCTTAATACGGGAGGGCTCCTACGAGCAGTACTTC. Full variable domain (missing parts from reference TRBV7-3 and TRBJ2-7): GAGVSQTPSNKVTEKGKYVELRCDPISGHTALYWYRQSLGQGPEFLIYFQGTGAADDSGLPNDRFFAVRPEGSVSTLKIQRTERGDSAVYLCASSLIREGSYEQYFGPGTRLTVT.

V and J are TRBV12-3 or TRBV12-4 and TRBJ1-1; D uncertain. The CDR3 runs 12 residues. V gave up 2 bases and J gave up 5 bases, with 6 bases separating them. CDR3: CASSLLWTEAFF. CDR3 nucleotide sequence: TGTGCCAGCAGTTTACTGTGGACTGAAGCTTTCTTT.

The V gene is TRBV7-9, the J gene TRBJ2-5, with TRBD1 matching over 7 bases. V trimming: 0 bases; J trimming: 1 base; junction bases outside the gene matches: 2. The CDR3 covers 15 residues. Germline CDR1 reads SEHNR; CDR2 reads FQNEAQ (reference sequence). In DNA, the CDR3 is TGTGCCAGCAGCTTAGCTTCAGGGGGCCAAGAGACCCAGTACTTC. Translated, it gives CASSLASGGQETQYF.

This clonotype was found a few times. The chain uses TRBV24-1 and TRBJ2-7; tentative D call: TRBD1 (5 bases). This CDR3 contains 13 residues. Germline V CDR1 and CDR2: KGHDR, SFDVKD. Trimming left V 7 bases short and J 5 bases short, with 14 bases between. The CDR3 sequence is CATSPQGLDEQYF. In DNA form, the CDR3 reads TGTGCCACCAGCCCCCAGGGATTGGACGAGCAGTACTTC.

The CDR3 protein is CATSPGTSGSMKTQYF. As DNA, the CDR3 is TGTGCCACCAGTCCCGGGACTAGCGGGAGTATGAAGACCCAGTACTTC. The rearrangement joins TRBV24-1 to TRBJ2-5; TRBD2 agrees at 14 bases. The CDR3 spans 16 residues. CDR1 KGHDR and CDR2 SFDVKD come from the germline V gene. V lost 6 bases and J lost 6; bases outside the gene matches: 8.

The genes are TRBV28 and TRBJ2-1, with 8 bases aligning to TRBD2. Trimming took 1 base from V and 1 from J; bases not matched to a gene: 6. The CDR3 is 17 amino acids. Germline V gene data show CDR1 as MDHEN and CDR2 as SYDVKM. The CDR3 protein is CASSLYSGSLSYNEQFF. DNA for the CDR3: TGTGCCAGCAGTTTATACAGCGGGAGTTTGTCCTACAATGAGCAGTTCTTC.

CDR3 in amino acids: CASSYGARRVTTQYF. CDR3 DNA: TGTGCCAGCAGCTATGGGGCCCGGAGGGTTACGACGCAGTATTTT. This chain connects TRBV7-2 to TRBJ2-3; D perhaps matches TRBD2 (6 bases). Germline V gene lookup returns CDR1 SGHTA and CDR2 FQGNSA. V was pared by 4 bases and J by 9 bases, with 20 bases between. This CDR3 has 15 residues.

A word on this clonotype: One junction end disagrees with the germline gene, perhaps due to a read error. This rearrangement joins TRBV5-1 to TRBJ2-7, with D unclear. There are 11 residues in the CDR3. Per the germline V gene, CDR1 is SGHRS and CDR2 is YFSETQ. The CDR3, as DNA: TGCGCCAGCCGCTTACCAGACGAGCAGTACTTC. The encoded protein is CASRLPDEQYF.

The chain recombines TRBV19 with TRBJ1-6; D is unclear. V was pared by 3 bases and J by 7 bases, with 7 bases between. The germline CDR1 and CDR2 sequences are LNHDA and SQIVND (reference sequence). The CDR3 spans 13 residues. The CDR3 DNA reads TGTGCCAGTAGTATCCGGCCAAATTCACCCCTCCACTTT. Protein: CASSIRPNSPLHF.

The rearrangement links TRBV4-3 to TRBJ2-5, with TRBD2 matching 11 bases. Germline-derived CDR1 and CDR2 are LGHNA and YSLEER. CDR3 length equals 16 residues. Trimming removed 0 bases from V and 11 bases from J; junction bases left unmatched: 11. This CDR3 is CASSQDLAGGLVEQYF. CDR3 coding DNA: TGCGCCAGCAGCCAAGATTTAGCGGGAGGGCTTGTTGAGCAGTACTTC.

This clonotype showed up many times. The rearrangement uses TRBV20-1 and TRBJ1-4; D is unresolved. The CDR3 extends over 15 amino acids. V shed 0 bases and J shed 2 bases, with 10 bases lying between them. Germline CDR1 is DFQATT and CDR2 is SNEGSKA (reference sequence). The CDR3 nucleotides read TGCAGTGCTAGAGAAGTTGGGCAGACTAATGAAAAACTGTTTTTT. It specifies CSAREVGQTNEKLFF.

V is TRBV29-1 and J is TRBJ2-3; 10 nucleotides align to TRBD1. V shed 4 bases, J shed 3 bases, and the junction held 1 base outside the gene matches. Germline values: CDR1 SQVTM, CDR2 ANQGSEA. CDR3 length equals 13 residues. The CDR3 coding sequence is TGCAGCGTTGGGACAGGGGGTACAGATACGCAGTATTTT. It specifies CSVGTGGTDTQYF.

The chain links TRBV29-1 to TRBJ2-3; D may correspond to TRBD1 or TRBD2 (5 bases each). Germline V gene data show CDR1 as SQVTM and CDR2 as ANQGSEA. V shed 4 bases and J shed 2 bases, with 10 bases lying between them. This CDR3 spans 13 amino acids. The CDR3 DNA reads as TGCAGCGTTGTGGGGGTACCCACAGATACGCAGTATTTT. Amino acid sequence: CSVVGVPTDTQYF.

The chain links TRBV7-2 to TRBJ1-3; D remains ambiguous. Germline CDR1 is SGHTA and CDR2 is FQGNSA. The CDR3 runs 17 residues. V was clipped by 8 bases and J by 8 bases, with 28 bases between them. CDR3 protein: CASGRSAGAGWRDTIYF. The CDR3 DNA reads as TGTGCCAGCGGGAGGTCTGCGGGCGCCGGTTGGCGGGACACCATATATTTT.

This clonotype was seen a handful of times. The chain combines TRBV7-2 with TRBJ2-4, with no clear D. The CDR3 loop spans 14 amino acids. Germline V gives CDR1 SGHTA, CDR2 FQGNSA. Trimming left V 4 bases short and J 3 bases short, with 10 bases between. In DNA form, the CDR3 reads TGTGCCAGCAGCTCCCGGTTGGTCAAAAACATTCAGTACTTC. This sequence encodes CASSSRLVKNIQYF.

This clonotype was observed once. The J gene is TRBJ2-5, the V gene TRBV11-3, with 10 bases matching TRBD2. Germline CDR1 reads SGHNT; CDR2 reads YENEEA. This CDR3 spans 16 amino acids. The ends lost 3 bases at V and 4 bases at J; junction bases unmatched: 8. The CDR3 DNA reads as TGTGCCAGCAGCTTTTCTGCTAGCGGGGGCGGAGAGACCCAGTACTTC. This codes for CASSFSASGGGETQYF.

This chain links TRBV9 with TRBJ1-5; a possible D gene is TRBD1 (5 bases). CDR1 and CDR2 (germline): SGDLS, YYNGEE. Between the trimmed V and J ends, which lost 3 bases and 0 bases, there was a span of 28 bases. There are 21 residues in the CDR3. In nucleotides, the CDR3 is TGTGCCAGCAGCGCATCTTTACTGAGGGGCCGGGGTACTTATAGCAATCAGCCCCAGCATTTT. Protein: CASSASLLRGRGTYSNQPQHF.

This sequence joins TRBV27 and TRBJ2-1, with 8 nucleotides matching TRBD1. J gave up 3 bases and V 6 bases, and 4 bases lay outside the gene matches. CDR3 length: 14 residues. The germline V gene encodes CDR1 MNHEY and CDR2 SMNVEV (reference sequence). The CDR3 region has the DNA TGTGCCAGCAGCTGGACAGGGTTCTACAATGAGCAGTTCTTC. It translates to CASSWTGFYNEQFF.

This clonotype was observed a single time. The chain has TRBV4-2 and TRBJ1-6; no firm D call. Germline V gene lookup returns CDR1 LGHNA and CDR2 YNFKEQ. V was pared by 2 bases and J by 7 bases, with 9 bases between. The CDR3 spans 14 residues. The CDR3 sequence is CASSQISGNSPLHF. The CDR3 coding sequence is TGTGCCAGCAGCCAAATTTCTGGGAATTCACCCCTCCACTTT.

This clonotype was observed a handful of times. The chain's CDR3 is CATSREQGSSYEQYF. The DNA of the CDR3 is TGTGCCACCAGCAGAGAACAGGGGAGCTCCTACGAGCAGTACTTC. The chain is built from TRBV15 and TRBJ2-7; 7 bases are a match to TRBD1. The CDR3 spans 15 residues. CDR1 is LNHNV and CDR2 is YYDKDF in the germline V gene (reference sequence). The V and J ends lost 0 bases and 0 bases, in that order; junction bases with no gene match: 2.

The rearrangement links TRBV29-1 to TRBJ2-5; possible D gene TRBD2, 5 bases. The end of the DNA is better explained by TRBJ2-1, so the J call may be wrong. Germline V CDR1 and CDR2: SQVTM, ANQGSEA. CDR3 size: 12 residues. The CDR3 spells CSVKGESETQFF. As DNA, the CDR3 is TGCAGCGTCAAGGGAGAGTCAGAGACCCAGTTCTTC.

This chain uses TRBV10-3 with TRBJ2-5, with a weak D call TRBD2 (5 bases). Germline CDR1 ENHRY, CDR2 SYGVKD. The length of the CDR3 is 13 residues. V shed 2 bases and J shed 5 bases, with 9 bases lying between them. This CDR3 reads CAISEPSFETQYF. In DNA, the CDR3 is TGTGCCATCAGTGAGCCTAGCTTTGAGACCCAGTACTTC.

With respect to this clonotype: This may arise from a read error, as a much more abundant clone is one base away. V and J are TRBV20-1 and TRBJ2-7; the match to TRBD2 covers 11 bases. This CDR3 region has 12 residues. Germline V lookup: CDR1 DFQATT, CDR2 SNEGSKA (reference sequence). The CDR3 DNA reads TGCAGGGCTAGACTAGCGGGGTACGAGCAGTACTTC. It is translated as CRARLAGYEQYF.

The rearrangement joins TRBV7-2 to TRBJ1-2; TRBD1 matches 7 bases. The germline V gene has CDR1 SGHTA and CDR2 FQGNSA. Trimming removed 5 bases from V and 5 bases from J; junction bases left unmatched: 11. This CDR3 contains 15 residues. The CDR3 here is CASSPRGTASYGYTF. The CDR3 region has the DNA TGTGCCAGCAGCCCTAGAGGGACAGCCTCTTATGGCTACACCTTC.

This clonotype was counted a few times. This chain links TRBV5-1 with TRBJ2-5; 10 nucleotides agree with TRBD2. The CDR3 totals 15 residues. The germline V gene has CDR1 SGHRS and CDR2 YFSETQ. V gave up 3 bases and J gave up 2 bases; unmatched junction bases: 4. The chain's CDR3 is CASSYSGGKQETQYF. The CDR3 DNA follows: TGCGCCAGCAGCTATAGCGGGGGGAAACAAGAGACCCAGTACTTC.

In this sample, this clonotype turned up once. The genes are TRBV4-2 and TRBJ1-2; 7 bases match TRBD1. This CDR3 contains 16 residues. With 0 bases clipped from V and 6 bases from J, the junction kept 10 bases outside the gene matches. In germline, CDR1 is LGHNA, CDR2 YNFKEQ. CDR3 bases: TGTGCCAGCAGCCAAGATGGGGGGACAGCTAATAATGGCTACACCTTC. Its translation: CASSQDGGTANNGYTF.

The chain combines TRBV20-1 with TRBJ1-1; 7 bases are shared with TRBD1. Germline lookup yields CDR1 DFQATT and CDR2 SNEGSKA (reference sequence). Germline trimming cut 6 bases from V and 12 bases from J; bases unmatched to any gene: 7. The CDR3 extends over 10 amino acids. CDR3 in amino acids: CSASDRVPFF. CDR3 DNA sequence: TGCAGTGCCTCCGACAGGGTACCTTTCTTT.

This clonotype showed up just a few times. The rearrangement uses TRBV6-4 and TRBJ2-1; 9 positions match TRBD2. Germline V gene sequence: CDR1 MRHNA, CDR2 SNTAGT. J gave up 5 bases and V 3 bases, and 5 bases lay outside the gene matches. The CDR3 sequence is 15 residues long. The CDR3 is CASSETAGGDNEQFF. The CDR3, as DNA: TGTGCCAGCAGTGAAACAGCGGGAGGAGACAATGAGCAGTTCTTC.